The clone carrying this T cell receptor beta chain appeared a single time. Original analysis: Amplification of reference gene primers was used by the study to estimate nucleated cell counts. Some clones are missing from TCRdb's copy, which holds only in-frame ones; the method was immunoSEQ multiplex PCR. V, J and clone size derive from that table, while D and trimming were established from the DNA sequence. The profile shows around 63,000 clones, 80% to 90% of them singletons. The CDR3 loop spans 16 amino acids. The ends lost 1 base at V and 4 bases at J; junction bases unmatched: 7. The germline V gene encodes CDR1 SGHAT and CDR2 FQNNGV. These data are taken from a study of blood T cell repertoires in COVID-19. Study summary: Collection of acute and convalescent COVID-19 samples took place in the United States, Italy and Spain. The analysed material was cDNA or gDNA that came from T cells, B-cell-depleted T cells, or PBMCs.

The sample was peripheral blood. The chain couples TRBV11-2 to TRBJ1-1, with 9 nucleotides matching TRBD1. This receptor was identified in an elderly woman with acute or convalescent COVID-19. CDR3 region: CASSLALGQGVTEAFF. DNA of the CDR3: TGTGCCAGCAGCTTAGCGTTGGGACAGGGTGTCACTGAAGCTTTCTTT.